These 2 T cell receptor beta chains came from one sample sequenced in a study of control samples from healthy donors and cancer patients. Assay used: immunoSEQ multiplex PCR; TCRdb lists only in-frame clones, some missing. The data contain about 110,000 clones, about 80% of them singletons. Sequencing input: blood. The receptors were sampled from a man younger than 35 in good health.

This clone was observed a single time. The chain joins TRBV19 to TRBJ1-6; 8 bases map to TRBD1. The J segment lost 7 bases and the V segment lost 0 bases, leaving 8 bases of the junction unmatched. Germline V gene data show CDR1 as LNHDA and CDR2 as SQIVND (reference sequence). The CDR3 runs to 17 residues. CDR3 amino acids: CASSIDGRDRTNSPLHF. The CDR3 DNA is TGTGCCAGTAGTATAGACGGAAGGGACAGGACAAATTCACCCCTCCACTTT.

J is TRBJ2-3 and V is TRBV12-3 or TRBV12-4, with unresolved D. The CDR3 spans 12 residues. The V end was cut by 8 bases, the J end by 3 bases, with 9 bases between. The chain's CDR3 is CASGNQTDTQYF. Here the CDR3 DNA reads TGTGCCAGCGGGAACCAGACAGATACGCAGTATTTT.